This section outlines one TCR beta chain sequence together with its context. Its antigen is not known. The libraries were made with immunoSEQ version 4 in survey mode. The assay was immunoSEQ multiplex PCR, and TCRdb's table has in-frame clones only and misses some. This sample yields roughly 30,000 clones, of which around 73% are seen a single time; roughly 0.81% belongs to the top ten. The data stem from a study of persistence of HIV-infected CD4 T cells. V was cut by 7 bases and J by 4 bases, with 16 bases left in between. The CDR3 loop spans 15 amino acids. Germline V CDR1 and CDR2: LNHDA, SQIVND (reference sequence). Stimulation used around 10 ug/mL lysate from CMV-infected fibroblasts. Memory cells lacking CD40L and CD69 with high CD45RO were sorted.

This TCR was sampled from an adult woman with HIV who was CMV-seropositive. Sequencing was performed on CD4+ T cells sorted from PBMCs after roughly 18-hour stimulation, taken from a patient who received antiretroviral therapy. The chain links TRBV19 to TRBJ1-4; D unresolved. The CDR3 nucleotides read TGTGCCAGTATCCCCCGGCGGGGTAATAATGAAAAACTGTTTTTT. It codes for CASIPRRGNNEKLFF.